The 14 T cell receptor beta chains given below trace back to one sample, sequenced in a study of beta chain features in type 1 diabetes. The investigators reverse transcribed all of the isolated RNA, so they sequenced expressed TCRB transcripts. Assay: immunoSEQ multiplex PCR; the TCRdb copy retains only in-frame clones and omits some. Here the sample spans about 900,000 clones, 17% being singletons. The sequenced sample consisted of naive CD4+ T cells from blood. The receptors originated from a woman between 18 and 30 years old in good health.

In this sample, this clone turned up a few times. V is TRBV10-3 and J is TRBJ2-1; weak D call: TRBD2 (5 bases). Trimming left V 4 bases short and J 5 bases short, with 15 bases between. CDR3 length equals 15 residues. Germline V gene sequence: CDR1 ENHRY, CDR2 SYGVKD. The DNA for the CDR3 is TGTGCCATCAGTGCTAGTCGGGGTAGGGACAATGAGCAGTTCTTC. It translates to CAISASRGRDNEQFF.

The gene calls are TRBV5-4 and TRBJ2-5; TRBD2 matches 11 bases. V lost 2 bases, J lost 5 bases, and 5 bases stayed unmatched. Germline lookup yields CDR1 SGHNT and CDR2 YYREEE (reference sequence). This CDR3 has 15 amino acids. CDR3 residues: CASSLTASGRETQYF. The DNA of the CDR3 is TGTGCCAGCAGCTTAACGGCTAGCGGGAGGGAGACCCAGTACTTC.

This clone was seen a few times. The rearrangement links TRBV7-3 to TRBJ2-6; unclear D gene. The CDR3 runs 15 residues. The germline CDR1 and CDR2 sequences are SGHTA and FQGTGA. The V end was cut by 0 bases, the J end by 2 bases, with 5 bases between. This CDR3 is CASSLTGAGANVLTF. The CDR3, as DNA: TGTGCCAGCAGCTTAACAGGCGCTGGGGCCAACGTCCTGACTTTC.

This clone was detected a few times. The chain carries TRBV6-5 and TRBJ2-1, with 8 bases matching TRBD1. The germline V gene encodes CDR1 MNHEY and CDR2 SVGAGI. The trim removed 6 bases at V and 10 bases at J, leaving 8 bases unmatched. This CDR3 has 13 residues. As DNA, the CDR3 is TGTGCCAGCAGCCGCGACAGGGGCTCAGAGCAGTTCTTC. It is translated as CASSRDRGSEQFF.

This clone was counted a few times. The chain is built from TRBV18 and TRBJ1-2; 7 bases line up with TRBD1. CDR3 size: 14 residues. With 1 base clipped from V and 4 bases from J, the junction kept 3 bases outside the gene matches. Germline lookup yields CDR1 KGHSH and CDR2 LQKENI. CDR3 coding DNA: TGTGCCAGCTCACCACGAAGGGACAGCTATGGCTACACCTTC. Translated: CASSPRRDSYGYTF. Full variable domain (rest looked up from reference TRBV18 and TRBJ1-2): NAGVMQNPRHLVRRRGQEARLRCSPMKGHSHVYWYRQLPEEGLKFMVYLQKENIIDESGMPKERFSAEFPKEGPSILRIQQVVRGDSAAYFCASSPRRDSYGYTFGSGTRLTVV.

The J gene is TRBJ2-3, the V gene TRBV5-1; D possibly uses TRBD1 or TRBD2 (5 bases each). V was cut by 2 bases and J by 2 bases, with 12 bases left in between. The germline CDR1 and CDR2 sequences are SGHRS and YFSETQ. The CDR3 sequence is 15 residues long. The CDR3 DNA sequence: TGCGCCAGCAGCTTTCCGGGACCATCCACAGATACGCAGTATTTT. This codes for CASSFPGPSTDTQYF.

This chain connects TRBV7-2 to TRBJ2-7; 15 nucleotides match TRBD2. From germline, CDR1 is SGHTA and CDR2 FQGNSA. Trimming removed 1 base from V and 6 bases from J; junction bases left unmatched: 1. The CDR3 sequence is 15 residues long. The chain's CDR3 is CASSLGTSGRAEQYF. DNA of the CDR3: TGTGCCAGCAGCTTAGGGACTAGCGGGAGGGCCGAGCAGTACTTC.

This clone was counted between two and nine times. V usage is TRBV18 and J usage is TRBJ2-5; the D gene is possibly TRBD2 (5 bases). This CDR3 spans 15 amino acids. With 5 bases removed from V and 2 bases from J, the gap between germline ends came to 15 bases. Germline V gene data show CDR1 as KGHSH and CDR2 as LQKENI. CDR3 nucleotides: TGTGCCAGCTCATCCCAGAGGGTCGGGCAAGAGACCCAGTACTTC. Amino acids: CASSSQRVGQETQYF.

This clone was seen only a few times. The CDR3 loop reads CASRTGLAYNEQFF. As DNA, the CDR3 is TGTGCCAGCAGGACAGGGCTTGCCTACAATGAGCAGTTCTTC. This rearrangement joins TRBV28 to TRBJ2-1; 7 positions agree with TRBD1. The CDR3 length is 14 residues. The trim removed 6 bases at V and 2 bases at J, leaving 4 bases unmatched. Per germline, CDR1 MDHEN and CDR2 SYDVKM.

This clone has more than one count but fewer than ten. This chain links TRBV11-2 with TRBJ2-1; 8 bases align to TRBD2. V trimming: 1 base; J trimming: 10 bases; junction bases outside the gene matches: 6. The CDR3 totals 14 residues. Germline CDR1 is SGHAT and CDR2 is FQNNGV. The CDR3 is CASSLGVGRDEQFF. CDR3 in DNA: TGTGCCAGCAGCTTAGGGGTCGGGAGGGACGAGCAGTTCTTC.

This clone was observed a few times. The J gene is TRBJ2-1, the V gene TRBV28; a possible D gene is TRBD1 (6 bases). The germline V and J ends were trimmed by 3 bases and 0 bases, with 15 bases remaining between them. The CDR3 extends over 17 amino acids. Germline lookup yields CDR1 MDHEN and CDR2 SYDVKM. CDR3: CASSFVQGMSSYNEQFF. The CDR3 nucleotides are TGTGCCAGCAGTTTTGTACAGGGAATGAGCTCCTACAATGAGCAGTTCTTC.

This chain joins TRBV4-3 and TRBJ2-7; D may correspond to TRBD1 or TRBD2 (5 bases each). CDR1 is LGHNA and CDR2 is YSLEER in the germline V gene. V shed 0 bases and J shed 0 bases, with 12 bases lying between them. This CDR3 has 16 amino acids. The CDR3 protein is CASSQDLGPRSYEQYF. The CDR3 nucleotides read TGCGCCAGCAGCCAAGATTTGGGACCCCGCTCCTACGAGCAGTACTTC.

In its sample, this clone was seen a few times. V gene TRBV10-1 combines with J gene TRBJ1-1; perhaps TRBD1 as D (6 bases). The CDR3 contains 15 residues. Germline CDR1 and CDR2: WNHNN and SYGVQD (reference sequence). The V gene lost 2 bases and the J gene lost 3 bases, with 13 bases spanning the gap. Written as DNA, the CDR3 is TGCGCCAGCAGTGAGATTACAGGGTTATACACTGAAGCTTTCTTT. Its protein is CASSEITGLYTEAFF.

The chain carries TRBV1 and TRBJ2-3; the table's D call, TRBD2, was not checked against the DNA. TRBV1 is a pseudogene segment. The CDR3 consists of 12 residues. In DNA, the CDR3 is TGCACCAGCAGCCCGAGGACAGATACGCAGTATTTT. It codes for CTSSPRTDTQYF.